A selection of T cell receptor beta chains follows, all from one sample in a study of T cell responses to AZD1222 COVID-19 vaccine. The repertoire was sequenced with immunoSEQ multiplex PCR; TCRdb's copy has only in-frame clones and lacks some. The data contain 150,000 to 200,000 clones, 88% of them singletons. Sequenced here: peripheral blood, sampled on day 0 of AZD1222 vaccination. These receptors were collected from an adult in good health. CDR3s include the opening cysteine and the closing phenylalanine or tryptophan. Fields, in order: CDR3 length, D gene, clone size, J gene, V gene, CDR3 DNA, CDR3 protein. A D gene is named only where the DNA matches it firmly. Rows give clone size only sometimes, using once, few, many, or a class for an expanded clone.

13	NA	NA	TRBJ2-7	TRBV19	TGTGCCAGTAGTATAGACAGGGGCGACGAGCAGTACTTC	CASSIDRGDEQYF
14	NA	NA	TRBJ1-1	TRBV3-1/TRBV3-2	TGTGCCAGCAGCCAAGTATACAGGAACACTGAAGCTTTCTTT	CASSQVYRNTEAFF
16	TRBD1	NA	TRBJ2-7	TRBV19	TGTGCCAGTAGTCCGGACAGGGGGCAAACTCCCTACGAGCAGTACTTC	CASSPDRGQTPYEQYF
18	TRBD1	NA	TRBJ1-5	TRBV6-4	TGTGCCAGCAGTGTTTACCGGCCGACAGGGGGGAGCAATCAGCCCCAGCATTTT	CASSVYRPTGGSNQPQHF
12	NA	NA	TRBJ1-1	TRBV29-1	TGCAGCTCCCGGGAAGGGAGGACTGAAGCTTTCTTT	CSSREGRTEAFF
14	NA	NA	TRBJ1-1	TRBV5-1	TGCGCCAGCAGCTTGGGGGGTTTAGGCACTGAAGCTTTCTTT	CASSLGGLGTEAFF
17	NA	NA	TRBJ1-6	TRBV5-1	TGCGCCAGCAGCTTGGCTTTGGCGGTTAGGGGAAGTTCACCCCTCCACTTT	CASSLALAVRGSSPLHF
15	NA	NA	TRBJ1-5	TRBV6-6	TGTGCCAGCAGTTACTCCGGACAGCATAATCAGCCCCAGCATTTT	CASSYSGQHNQPQHF
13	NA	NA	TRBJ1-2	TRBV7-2	TGTGCCAGCAGCTTAGACGCGGACTATGGCTACACCTTC	CASSLDADYGYTF
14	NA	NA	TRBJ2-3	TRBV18	TGTGCCAGCTCACCATGGACTCTTGCAGATACGCAGTATTTT	CASSPWTLADTQYF
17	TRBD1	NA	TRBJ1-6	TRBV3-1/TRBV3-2	TGTGCCAGCAGCCCACAGTTCTCAGGGGGACCAAAATCACCCCTCCACTTT	CASSPQFSGGPKSPLHF
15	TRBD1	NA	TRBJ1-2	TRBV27	TGTGCCAGCAGTCCCGAGGGACAGGGGATAAGTGGCTACACCTTC	CASSPEGQGISGYTF
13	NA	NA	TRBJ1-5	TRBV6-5	TGTGCCAGCAGTCGCCTCTCGTCCTCGCCCCAGCATTTT	CASSRLSSSPQHF
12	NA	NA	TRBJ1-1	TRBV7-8	TGTGCCAGCAGCCCAGGGGACACTGAAGCTTTCTTT	CASSPGDTEAFF
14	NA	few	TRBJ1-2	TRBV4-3	TGCGCCAGCAGCCAAGTAACGCAGCCTTGGGGCTACACCTTC	CASSQVTQPWGYTF
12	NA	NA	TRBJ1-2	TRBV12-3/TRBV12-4	TGTGCCAGCAGTTCGAGAGCGGGTGGCTACACCTTC	CASSSRAGGYTF
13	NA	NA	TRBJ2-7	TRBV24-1	TGTGCCACCAGTGACCAGGGACTCCCCGAGCAGTACTTC	CATSDQGLPEQYF
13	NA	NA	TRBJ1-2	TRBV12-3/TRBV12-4	TGTGCCAGCCGTCCGGGGGGCAGCTATGGCTACACCTTC	CASRPGGSYGYTF
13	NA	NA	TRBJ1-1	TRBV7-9	TGTGCCAGCACCGGAGGGGAGAACACTGAAGCTTTCTTT	CASTGGENTEAFF
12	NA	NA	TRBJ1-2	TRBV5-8	TGTGCCAGCAGCTCCACAGGGATTGGCTACACCTTC	CASSSTGIGYTF
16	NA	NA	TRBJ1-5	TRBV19	TGTGCCAGTAGTATATTAAGGTCAGATAGCAATCAGCCCCAGCATTTT	CASSILRSDSNQPQHF